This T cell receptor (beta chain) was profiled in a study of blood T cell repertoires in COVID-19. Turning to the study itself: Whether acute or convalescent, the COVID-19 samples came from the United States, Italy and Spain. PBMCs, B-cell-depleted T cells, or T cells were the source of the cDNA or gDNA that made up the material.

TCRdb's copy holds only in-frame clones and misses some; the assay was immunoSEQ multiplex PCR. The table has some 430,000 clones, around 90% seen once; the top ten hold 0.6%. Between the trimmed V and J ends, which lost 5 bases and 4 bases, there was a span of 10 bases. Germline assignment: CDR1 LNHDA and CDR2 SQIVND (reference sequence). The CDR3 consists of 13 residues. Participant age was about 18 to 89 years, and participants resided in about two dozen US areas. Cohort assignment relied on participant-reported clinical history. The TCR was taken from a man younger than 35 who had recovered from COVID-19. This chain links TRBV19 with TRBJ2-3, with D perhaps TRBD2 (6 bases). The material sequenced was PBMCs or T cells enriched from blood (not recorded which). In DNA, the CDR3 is TGTGCCAGTAGTGAGGACTACCCAGATACGCAGTATTTT. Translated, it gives CASSEDYPDTQYF.